This TCR beta chain was observed in a study of post-analysis software for immune sequencing data. Study at large: Multiple sclerosis in the patients followed relapsing-remitting, secondary progressive and progressive-relapsing courses. Study outcomes and limitations: Comparison with controls showed significantly lower normalized Chao1 diversity in multiple sclerosis patients. Elevated frequency relative to controls characterized a handful of TRBV segments in patients, TRBV5-6, TRBV5-1 and TRBV20-1 among them. Strong co-clustering by F measure was seen for same-batch samples.

V gave up 3 bases and J gave up 3 bases, with 8 bases separating them. Germline CDR1 is SGHTA and CDR2 is FQGNSA. This CDR3 spans 14 amino acids. Researchers reported that TCR beta cDNA libraries carried unique molecular identifiers. The source material, about 0.85 to 11 million T cells, gave rise to roughly 500,000 cDNA molecules. MiXCR, applied by TCRdb to the PCR reads, yields one record per CDR3 protein. Of 350,000 to 500,000 distinct CDR3 sequences in the sample, about 40% are singletons; the top ten hold approximately 7.1%. This clonotype has just a few counts. The antigen is unknown. This sequence was found in a girl aged 2-9 years with multiple sclerosis. Sequenced input: blood. This chain joins TRBV7-2 and TRBJ2-2; the D is unclear. CDR3 loop: CASSLSRYTGELFF. The CDR3 DNA reads TGTGCCAGCAGCTTGTCGAGGTACACCGGGGAGCTGTTTTTT. Supplemented by reference TRBV7-2 and TRBJ2-2, the full variable domain reads GAGVSQSPSNKVTEKGKDVELRCDPISGHTALYWYRQSLGQGLEFLIYFQGNSAPDKSGLPSDRFSAERTGGSVSTLTIQRTQQEDSAVYLCASSLSRYTGELFFGEGSRLTVL.